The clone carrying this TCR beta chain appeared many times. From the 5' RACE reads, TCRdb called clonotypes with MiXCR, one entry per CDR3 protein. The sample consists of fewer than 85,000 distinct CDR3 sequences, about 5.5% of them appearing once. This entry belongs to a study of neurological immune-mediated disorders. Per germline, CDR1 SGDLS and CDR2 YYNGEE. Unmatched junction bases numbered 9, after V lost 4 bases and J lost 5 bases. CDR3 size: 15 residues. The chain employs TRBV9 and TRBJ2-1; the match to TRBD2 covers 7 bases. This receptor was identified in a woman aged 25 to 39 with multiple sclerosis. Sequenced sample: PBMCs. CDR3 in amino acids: CASSPGLVRDNEQFF. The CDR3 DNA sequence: TGTGCCAGCAGCCCAGGACTAGTTCGAGACAATGAGCAGTTCTTC.